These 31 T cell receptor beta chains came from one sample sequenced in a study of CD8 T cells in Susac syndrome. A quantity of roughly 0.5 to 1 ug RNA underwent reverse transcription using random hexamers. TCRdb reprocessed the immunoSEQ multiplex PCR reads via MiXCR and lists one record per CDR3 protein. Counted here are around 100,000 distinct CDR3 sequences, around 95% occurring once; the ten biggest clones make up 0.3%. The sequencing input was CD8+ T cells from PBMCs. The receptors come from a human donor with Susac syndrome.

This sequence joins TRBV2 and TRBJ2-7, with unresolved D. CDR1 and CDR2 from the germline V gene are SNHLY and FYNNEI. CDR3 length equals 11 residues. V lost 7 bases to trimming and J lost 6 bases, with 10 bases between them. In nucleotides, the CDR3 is TGTGCCAGCATGAACAATCTCGAGCAGTACTTC. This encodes CASMNNLEQYF.

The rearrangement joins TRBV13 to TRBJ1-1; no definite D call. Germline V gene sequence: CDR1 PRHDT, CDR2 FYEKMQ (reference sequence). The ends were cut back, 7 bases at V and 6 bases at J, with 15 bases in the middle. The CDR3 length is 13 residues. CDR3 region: CASTSLGLSEAFF. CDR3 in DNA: TGTGCCAGCACCTCTTTGGGGTTGTCTGAAGCTTTCTTT.

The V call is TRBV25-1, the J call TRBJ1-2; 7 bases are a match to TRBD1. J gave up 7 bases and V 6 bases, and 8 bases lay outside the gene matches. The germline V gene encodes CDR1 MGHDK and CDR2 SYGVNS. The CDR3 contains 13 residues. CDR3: CASRTGASRGYTF. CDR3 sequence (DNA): TGTGCCAGCAGAACAGGGGCCTCGCGTGGCTACACCTTC.

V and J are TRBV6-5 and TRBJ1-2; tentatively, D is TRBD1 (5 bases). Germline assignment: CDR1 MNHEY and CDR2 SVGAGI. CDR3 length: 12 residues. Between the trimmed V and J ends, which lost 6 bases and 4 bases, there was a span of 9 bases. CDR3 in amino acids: CASSRGVYGYTF. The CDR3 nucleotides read TGTGCCAGCAGCCGGGGGGTCTATGGCTACACCTTC.

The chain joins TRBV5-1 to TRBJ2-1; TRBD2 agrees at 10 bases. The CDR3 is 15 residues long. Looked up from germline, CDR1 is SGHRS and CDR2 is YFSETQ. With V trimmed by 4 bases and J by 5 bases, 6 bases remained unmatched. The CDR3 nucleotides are TGCGCCAGCAGCAGCCGGACTAGCGGCCACAATGAGCAGTTCTTC. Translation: CASSSRTSGHNEQFF.

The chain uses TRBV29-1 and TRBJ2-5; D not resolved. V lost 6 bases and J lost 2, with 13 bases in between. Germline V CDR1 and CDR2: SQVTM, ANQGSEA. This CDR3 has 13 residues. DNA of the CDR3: TGCAGCGTGCCCGCCCCGTTGCAAGAGACCCAGTACTTC. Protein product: CSVPAPLQETQYF.

The CDR3 DNA is TGCAGCGTGCAGGGGGTGGGCGGGGAGCTGTTTTTT. Residues: CSVQGVGGELFF. V gene TRBV29-1 combines with J gene TRBJ2-2, with 7 bases matching TRBD1. Looked up from germline, CDR1 is SQVTM and CDR2 is ANQGSEA. This CDR3 has 12 amino acids. Trimming took 6 bases from V and 7 from J; bases not matched to a gene: 5.

In nucleotides, the CDR3 is TGCAGTGCTAGAGACGGCGGGAGCCCTTCCTACGAGCAGTACTTC. It specifies CSARDGGSPSYEQYF. The chain links TRBV20-1 to TRBJ2-7; 7 bases map to TRBD2. Germline trimming cut 0 bases from V and 1 base from J; bases unmatched to any gene: 6. The germline CDR1 and CDR2 sequences are DFQATT and SNEGSKA (reference sequence). The CDR3 covers 15 residues.

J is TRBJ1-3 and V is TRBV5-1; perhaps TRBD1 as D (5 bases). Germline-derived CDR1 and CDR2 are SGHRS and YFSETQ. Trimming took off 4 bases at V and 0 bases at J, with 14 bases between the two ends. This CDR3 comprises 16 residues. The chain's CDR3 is CASSGRPGLSGNTIYF. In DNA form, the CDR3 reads TGCGCCAGCAGCGGACGACCGGGGCTCTCTGGAAACACCATATATTTT.

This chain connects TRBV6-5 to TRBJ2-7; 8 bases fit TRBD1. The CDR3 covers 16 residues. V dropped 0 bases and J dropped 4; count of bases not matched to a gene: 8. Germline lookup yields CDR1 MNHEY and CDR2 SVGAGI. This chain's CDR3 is CASSYSPRDRGYEQYF. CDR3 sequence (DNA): TGTGCCAGCAGTTACTCGCCTCGCGACAGGGGATACGAGCAGTACTTC.

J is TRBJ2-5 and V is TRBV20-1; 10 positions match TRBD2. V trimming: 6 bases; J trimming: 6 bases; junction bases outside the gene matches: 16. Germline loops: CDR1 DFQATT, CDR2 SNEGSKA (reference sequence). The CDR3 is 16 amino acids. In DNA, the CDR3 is TGCAGTGCCCTCCCTGCCCAACTAGCGGGATTAAAGACCCAGTACTTC. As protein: CSALPAQLAGLKTQYF.

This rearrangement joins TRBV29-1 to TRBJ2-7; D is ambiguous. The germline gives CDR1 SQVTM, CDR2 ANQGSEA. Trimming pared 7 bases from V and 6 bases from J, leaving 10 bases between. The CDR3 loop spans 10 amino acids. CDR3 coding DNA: TGCAGCGCTTTAGATGGCGAGCAGTACTTC. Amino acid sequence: CSALDGEQYF.

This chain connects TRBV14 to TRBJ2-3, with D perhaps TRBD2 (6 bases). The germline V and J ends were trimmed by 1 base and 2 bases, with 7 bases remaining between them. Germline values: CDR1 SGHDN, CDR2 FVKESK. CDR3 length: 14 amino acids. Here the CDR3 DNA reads TGTGCCAGCAGCCAAGGGGGGGTCACAGATACGCAGTATTTT. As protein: CASSQGGVTDTQYF.

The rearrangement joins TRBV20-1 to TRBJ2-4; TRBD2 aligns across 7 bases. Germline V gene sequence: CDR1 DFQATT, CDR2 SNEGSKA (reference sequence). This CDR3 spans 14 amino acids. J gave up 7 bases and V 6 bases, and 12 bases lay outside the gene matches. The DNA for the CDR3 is TGCAGTGCCACAAGCGGGGCAGGAGGCAACATTCAGTACTTC. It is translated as CSATSGAGGNIQYF.

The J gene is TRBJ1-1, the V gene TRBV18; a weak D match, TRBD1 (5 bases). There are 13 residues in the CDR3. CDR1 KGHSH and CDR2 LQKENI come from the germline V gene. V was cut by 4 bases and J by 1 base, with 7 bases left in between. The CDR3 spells CASSRDRNTEAFF. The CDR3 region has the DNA TGTGCCAGCTCACGTGACAGGAACACTGAAGCTTTCTTT.

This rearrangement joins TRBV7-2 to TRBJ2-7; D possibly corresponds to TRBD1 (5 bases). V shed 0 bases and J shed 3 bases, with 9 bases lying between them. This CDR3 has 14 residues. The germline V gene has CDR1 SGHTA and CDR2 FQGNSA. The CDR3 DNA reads TGTGCCAGCAGCTTAGCGAGCGACAGCTACGAGCAGTACTTC. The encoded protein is CASSLASDSYEQYF.

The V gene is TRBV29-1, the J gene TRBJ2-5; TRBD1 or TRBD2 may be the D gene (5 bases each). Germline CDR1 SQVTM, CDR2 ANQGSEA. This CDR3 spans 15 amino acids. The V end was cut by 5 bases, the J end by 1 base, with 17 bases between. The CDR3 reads CSVRPSGAAQETQYF. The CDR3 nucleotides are TGCAGCGTTAGGCCCTCCGGGGCAGCCCAAGAGACCCAGTACTTC.

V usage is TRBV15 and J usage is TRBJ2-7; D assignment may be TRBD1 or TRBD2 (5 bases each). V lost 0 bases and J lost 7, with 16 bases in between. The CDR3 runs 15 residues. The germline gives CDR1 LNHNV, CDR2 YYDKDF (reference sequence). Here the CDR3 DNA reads TGTGCCACCAGCAGAGATGAGGCGGACTGGGGGGAGCAGTACTTC. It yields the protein CATSRDEADWGEQYF.

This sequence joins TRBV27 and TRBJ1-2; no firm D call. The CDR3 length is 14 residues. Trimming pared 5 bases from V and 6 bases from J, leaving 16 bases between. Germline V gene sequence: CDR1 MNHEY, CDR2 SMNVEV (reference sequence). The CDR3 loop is CASSTRTPGNGYTF. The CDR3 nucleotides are TGTGCCAGCAGTACCCGGACGCCCGGCAATGGCTACACCTTC.

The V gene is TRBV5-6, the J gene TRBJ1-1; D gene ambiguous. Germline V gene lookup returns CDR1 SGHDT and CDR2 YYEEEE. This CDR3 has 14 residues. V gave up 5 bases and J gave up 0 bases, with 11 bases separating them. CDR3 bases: TGTGCCAGCAGACGGGCTGGAGTGAACACTGAAGCTTTCTTT. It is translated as CASRRAGVNTEAFF.

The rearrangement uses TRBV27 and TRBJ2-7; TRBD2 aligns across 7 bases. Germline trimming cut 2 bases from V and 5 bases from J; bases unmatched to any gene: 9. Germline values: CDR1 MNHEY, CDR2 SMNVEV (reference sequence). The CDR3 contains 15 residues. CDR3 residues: CASSLSGTTFHEQYF. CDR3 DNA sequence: TGTGCCAGCAGTTTAAGCGGGACCACGTTCCACGAGCAGTACTTC.

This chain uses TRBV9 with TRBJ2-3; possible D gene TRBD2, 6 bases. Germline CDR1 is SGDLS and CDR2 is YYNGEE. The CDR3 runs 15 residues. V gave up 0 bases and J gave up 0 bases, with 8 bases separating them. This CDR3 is CASSVVGTSTDTQYF. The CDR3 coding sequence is TGTGCCAGCAGCGTAGTAGGGACTAGCACAGATACGCAGTATTTT.

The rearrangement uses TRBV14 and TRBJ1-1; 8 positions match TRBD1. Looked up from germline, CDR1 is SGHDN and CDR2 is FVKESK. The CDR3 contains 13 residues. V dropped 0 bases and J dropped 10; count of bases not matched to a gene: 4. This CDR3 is CASSQDRGRPAFF. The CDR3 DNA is TGTGCCAGCAGCCAAGACAGGGGGCGGCCAGCTTTCTTT. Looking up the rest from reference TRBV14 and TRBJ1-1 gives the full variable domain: EAGVTQFPSHSVIEKGQTVTLRCDPISGHDNLYWYRRVMGKEIKFLLHFVKESKQDESGMPNNRFLAERTGGTYSTLKVQPAELEDSGVYFCASSQDRGRPAFFGQGTRLTVV.

The CDR3 DNA is TGTGCCAGCCTAGGGGATGGGACCCAGCATTTT. The encoded protein is CASLGDGTQHF. The chain uses TRBV28 and TRBJ1-5, with D maybe TRBD1 (5 bases). Germline V gene data show CDR1 as MDHEN and CDR2 as SYDVKM. The length of the CDR3 is 11 residues. V was shortened by 8 bases and J by 11 bases, with 13 bases between the two germline ends.

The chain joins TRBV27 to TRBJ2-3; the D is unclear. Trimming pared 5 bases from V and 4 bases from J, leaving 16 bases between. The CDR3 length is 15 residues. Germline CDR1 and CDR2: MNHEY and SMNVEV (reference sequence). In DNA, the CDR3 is TGTGCCAGCAGTCAACGGCATCCTTGGGCAGATACGCAGTATTTT. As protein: CASSQRHPWADTQYF.

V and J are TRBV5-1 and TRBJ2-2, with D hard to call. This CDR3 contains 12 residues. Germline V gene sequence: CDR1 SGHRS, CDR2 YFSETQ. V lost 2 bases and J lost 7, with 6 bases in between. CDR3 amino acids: CASSLKDGELFF. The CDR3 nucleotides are TGCGCCAGCAGCTTAAAAGACGGGGAGCTGTTTTTT.

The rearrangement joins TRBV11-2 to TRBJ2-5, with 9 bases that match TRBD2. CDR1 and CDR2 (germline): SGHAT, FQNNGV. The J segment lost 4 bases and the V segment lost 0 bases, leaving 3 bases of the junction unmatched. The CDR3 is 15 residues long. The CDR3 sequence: CASSLESSGVETQYF. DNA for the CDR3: TGTGCCAGCAGCTTAGAGTCTAGCGGGGTAGAGACCCAGTACTTC. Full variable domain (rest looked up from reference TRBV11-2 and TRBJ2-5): EAGVAQSPRYKIIEKRQSVAFWCNPISGHATLYWYQQILGQGPKLLIQFQNNGVVDDSQLPKDRFSAERLKGVDSTLKIQPAKLEDSAVYLCASSLESSGVETQYFGPGTRLLVL.

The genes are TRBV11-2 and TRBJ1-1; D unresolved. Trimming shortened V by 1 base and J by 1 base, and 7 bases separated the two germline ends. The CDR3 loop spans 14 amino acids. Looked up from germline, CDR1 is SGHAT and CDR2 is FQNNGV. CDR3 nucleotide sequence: TGTGCCAGCAGCTTAGGGTTACGGAACACTGAAGCTTTCTTT. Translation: CASSLGLRNTEAFF.

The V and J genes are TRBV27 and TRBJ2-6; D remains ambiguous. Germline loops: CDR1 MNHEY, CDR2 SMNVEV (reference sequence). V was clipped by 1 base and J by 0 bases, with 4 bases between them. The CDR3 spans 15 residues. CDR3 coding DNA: TGTGCCAGCAGTTTATTGGCCTCTGGGGCCAACGTCCTGACTTTC. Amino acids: CASSLLASGANVLTF.

The CDR3 DNA sequence: TGCGCCAGCAGCCCAGGGTTAAGCCGCGAGCAGTACTTC. Translation gives CASSPGLSREQYF. The rearrangement uses TRBV4-1 and TRBJ2-7, with TRBD1 as a possible D gene (5 bases). The V end was cut by 4 bases, the J end by 6 bases, with 13 bases between. The CDR3 runs 13 residues. Germline CDR1 MGHRA, CDR2 YSYEKL.

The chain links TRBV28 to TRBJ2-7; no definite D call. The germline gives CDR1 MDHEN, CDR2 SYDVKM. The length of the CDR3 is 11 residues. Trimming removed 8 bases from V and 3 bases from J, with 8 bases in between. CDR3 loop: CASSPDYEQYF. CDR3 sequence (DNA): TGTGCCAGCTCACCAGACTACGAGCAGTACTTC.